This TCR beta chain was captured in a study of graft-versus-host responses after intestinal transplantation. The overall study: Those transplanted obtained multivisceral, liver-intestinal, or isolated intestinal grafts. Among the recipients, all got anti-thymocyte globulin induction and then tacrolimus and steroids for 3 to 4 years. Study-level findings and limits: Researchers found GvH clones in recipient marrow, and some showed up first in ileum or blood. In patients with graft-donor T cell macrochimerism, allograft graft-versus-host to host-versus-graft clonal ratios were high.

Note on this clone: Antigen unknown.

The length of the CDR3 is 15 residues. The germline gives CDR1 LNHDA, CDR2 SQIVND (reference sequence). J gave up 4 bases and V 5 bases, and 5 bases lay outside the gene matches. The method was immunoSEQ multiplex PCR; TCRdb's version includes in-frame clones alone and lacks a portion of them. The table includes more than 65,000 clones, 85% to 95% detected once. The sequencing here drew on unstimulated CD8+ T cells sorted from spleen or lymph node cells, taken before transplant. This sequence originates from a human donor who was the organ donor for an intestinal transplant. V is TRBV19 and J is TRBJ2-1; the match to TRBD2 covers 10 bases. The DNA of the CDR3 is TGTGCCAGTAGTGCCGGGACTAGCGAATACAATGAGCAGTTCTTC. This codes for CASSAGTSEYNEQFF.